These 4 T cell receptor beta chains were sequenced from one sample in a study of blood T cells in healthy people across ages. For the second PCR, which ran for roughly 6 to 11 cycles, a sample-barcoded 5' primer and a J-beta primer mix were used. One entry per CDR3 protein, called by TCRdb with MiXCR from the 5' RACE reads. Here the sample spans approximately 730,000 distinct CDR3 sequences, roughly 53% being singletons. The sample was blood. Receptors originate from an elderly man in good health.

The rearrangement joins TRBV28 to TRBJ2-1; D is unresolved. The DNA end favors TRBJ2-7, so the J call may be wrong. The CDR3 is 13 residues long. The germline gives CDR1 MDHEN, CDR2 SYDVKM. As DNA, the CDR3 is TGTGCCAGCAGTTTAACGGCTAGTGGCGAGCAGTACTTC. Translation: CASSLTASGEQYF.

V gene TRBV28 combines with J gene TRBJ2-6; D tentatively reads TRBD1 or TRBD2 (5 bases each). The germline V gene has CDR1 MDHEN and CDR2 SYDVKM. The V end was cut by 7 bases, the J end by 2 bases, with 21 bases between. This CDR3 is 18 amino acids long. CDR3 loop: CASTKTGAPRPGANVLTF. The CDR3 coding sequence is TGTGCCAGCACCAAGACCGGGGCCCCCCGCCCTGGGGCCAACGTCCTGACTTTC.

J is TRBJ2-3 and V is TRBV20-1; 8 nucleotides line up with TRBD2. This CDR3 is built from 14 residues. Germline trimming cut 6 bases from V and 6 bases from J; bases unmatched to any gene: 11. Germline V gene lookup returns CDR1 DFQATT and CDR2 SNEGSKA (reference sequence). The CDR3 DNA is TGCAGTGCGATCACTAGCGGCACATCGGATACGCAGTATTTT. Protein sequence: CSAITSGTSDTQYF.

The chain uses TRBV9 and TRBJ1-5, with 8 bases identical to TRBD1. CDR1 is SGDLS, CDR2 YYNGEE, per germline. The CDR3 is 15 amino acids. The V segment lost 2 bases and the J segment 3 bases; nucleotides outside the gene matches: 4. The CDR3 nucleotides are TGTGCCAGCAGCGTCGCGGGACAGGTCAATCAGCCCCAGCATTTT. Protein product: CASSVAGQVNQPQHF.